The present T cell receptor (beta chain) was sequenced within a study of T cells in Graves' hyperthyroidism and ophthalmopathy. General study results and limits: Blood also held most thyroid clonotypes expanded beyond 0.001.

The V end lost 5 bases, the J end lost 0 bases, and 13 bases lay between the germline ends. The CDR3 contains 15 residues. Germline CDR1 reads SEHNR; CDR2 reads FQNEAQ (reference sequence). Graves' hyperthyroidism qualified as stable when ophthalmopathy did not progress within 18 months. Hyperthyroidism was newly diagnosed in patients aged 18 to 65 (duration under 2 months). This clonotype was counted many times. Antigen specificity is unknown. What was amplified from RNA transcripts were TCR beta CDR3 regions. During a first-round RT-PCR of the TCR CDR3, the HTBI primer set was used. One entry per CDR3 protein results from TCRdb running MiXCR on the multiplex PCR reads. The sample lists about 580,000 distinct CDR3 sequences, roughly 46% occurring once.

V is TRBV7-9 and J is TRBJ1-1; the D is unclear. The sample comprised peripheral blood or thyroid tissue (not recorded which). The receptor was derived from a woman aged 18-29 years with Graves' hyperthyroidism. DNA of the CDR3: TGTGCCAGCAGCCCCTTACCGGTTCTGAACACTGAAGCTTTCTTT. It codes for CASSPLPVLNTEAFF. The complete variable domain, with remaining parts taken from reference TRBV7-9 and TRBJ1-1, reads DTGVSQNPRHKITKRGQNVTFRCDPISEHNRLYWYRQTLGQGPEFLTYFQNEAQLEKSRLLSDRFSAERPKGSFSTLEIQRTEQGDSAMYLCASSPLPVLNTEAFFGQGTRLTVV.